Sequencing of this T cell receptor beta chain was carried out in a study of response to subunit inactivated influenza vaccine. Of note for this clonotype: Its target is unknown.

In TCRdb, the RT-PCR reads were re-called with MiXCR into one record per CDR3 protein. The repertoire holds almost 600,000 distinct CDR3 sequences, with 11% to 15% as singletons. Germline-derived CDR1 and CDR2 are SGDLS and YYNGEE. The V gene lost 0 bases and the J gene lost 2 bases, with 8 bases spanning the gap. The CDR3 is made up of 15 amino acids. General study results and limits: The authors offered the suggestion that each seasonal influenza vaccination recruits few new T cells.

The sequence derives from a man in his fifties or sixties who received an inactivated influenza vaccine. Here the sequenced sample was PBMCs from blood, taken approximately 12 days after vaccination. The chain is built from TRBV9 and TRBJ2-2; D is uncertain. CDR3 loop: CASSVGPGNTGELFF. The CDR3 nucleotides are TGTGCCAGCAGCGTAGGGCCAGGAAACACCGGGGAGCTGTTTTTT.